Listed below are T cell receptor beta chains from one sample, sequenced in a study of Ad26.COV2.S vaccination and SARS-CoV-2 variants. Sequenced by immunoSEQ multiplex PCR; TCRdb stores in-frame clones only, minus some. The sample lists some 420,000 clones, approximately 88% occurring once. The source material was peripheral blood, sampled in a trial of Ad26.COV2.S vaccine versus placebo. Receptor source: a person aged 18 to 65 who received the Ad26.COV2.S COVID-19 vaccine or a placebo. The CDR3 runs from the conserved cysteine through the conserved F or W. A D gene is named only where the DNA matches it firmly. Clone size is given for some rows only: seen once, a few or many times, or a class if the clone is expanded.

>TRBJ2-2|NA|TRBV7-8|NA
CVTGDLNTGELFF
TGTGTCACGGGGGATCTGAACACCGGGGAGCTGTTTTTT
>TRBJ2-1|NA|TRBV30|NA
CAWSVGGFDEQFF
TGTGCCTGGAGTGTAGGAGGGTTCGATGAGCAGTTCTTC
>TRBJ2-7|NA|TRBV7-9|NA
CASSLAYTPPGSYEQYF
TGTGCCAGCAGCTTAGCCTATACACCCCCGGGAAGCTACGAGCAGTACTTC
>TRBJ2-1|NA|TRBV27|NA
CASSLSWGAQNEQFF
TGTGCCAGCAGTTTATCATGGGGGGCGCAGAATGAGCAGTTCTTC
>TRBJ2-2|NA|TRBV28|NA
CASSPQPRTAGELFF
TGTGCCAGCAGTCCCCAACCACGAACAGCCGGGGAGCTGTTTTTT
>TRBJ2-7|TRBD1|TRBV20-1|NA
CSASKNRDSDTYEQYF
TGCAGTGCTAGTAAAAATAGGGACAGCGATACCTACGAGCAGTACTTC
>TRBJ2-5|TRBD1|TRBV5-4|NA
CASSRDRYQETQYF
TGTGCCAGCAGTCGGGACAGGTACCAAGAGACCCAGTACTTC
>TRBJ1-4|TRBD1|TRBV28|NA
CASSLFEGQGGEKLFF
TGTGCCAGCAGTTTATTTGAGGGACAGGGAGGTGAAAAACTGTTTTTT
>TRBJ2-2|TRBD1|TRBV27|NA
CASRDTGPGQGFTGELFF
TGTGCCAGCAGAGACACAGGGCCCGGACAGGGCTTCACCGGGGAGCTGTTTTTT
>TRBJ1-3|TRBD1|TRBV30|NA
CAMSRDRGPQSSGNTIYF
TGTGCCATGAGCCGGGACAGGGGGCCCCAGAGCTCTGGAAACACCATATATTTT
>TRBJ2-5|TRBD2|TRBV2|NA
CASSGTSGDF
TGTGCCAGCAGCGGGACTAGCGGGGACTTC
>TRBJ1-1|NA|TRBV27|few
CASSFLGRNTEAFF
TGTGCCAGCAGTTTCCTAGGGAGGAACACTGAAGCTTTCTTT
>TRBJ2-7|TRBD1|TRBV5-5|once
CASSAQQGPYEQYF
TGTGCCAGCAGCGCTCAACAGGGGCCCTACGAGCAGTACTTC
>TRBJ1-5|NA|TRBV5-8|NA
CASNWMWGASQPQHF
TGTGCCAGCAACTGGATGTGGGGGGCATCGCAGCCCCAGCATTTT
>TRBJ2-1|TRBD2|TRBV4-3|NA
CASSQEVAGGLTNEQFF
TGCGCCAGCAGCCAGGAAGTAGCGGGGGGCCTAACAAATGAGCAGTTCTTC
>TRBJ1-6|NA|TRBV6-2/TRBV6-3|NA
CASSYSTLQGLSPLHF
TGTGCCAGCAGTTACTCAACATTACAGGGACTTTCACCCCTCCACTTT
>TRBJ1-1|NA|TRBV7-8|NA
CASSLIGNTEAFF
TGTGCCAGCAGCTTAATAGGGAACACTGAAGCTTTCTTT
>TRBJ2-7|NA|TRBV6-5|NA
CAATGSDEQYF
TGTGCCGCGACAGGATCCGACGAGCAGTACTTC
>TRBJ2-2|TRBD1|TRBV24-1|NA
CATRAAGTGSTGELFF
TGTGCCACCAGAGCAGCCGGGACAGGGTCCACCGGGGAGCTGTTTTTT
>TRBJ1-2|NA|TRBV2|many
CASTEAVGYTF
TGTGCCAGCACCGAGGCAGTCGGCTACACCTTC
>TRBJ1-3|NA|TRBV27|NA
CASRSAGAGNTIYF
TGTGCCAGCAGGTCCGCAGGGGCTGGAAACACCATATATTTT
>TRBJ2-7|TRBD1|TRBV14|once
CASSQGQANFRNYEQYF
TGTGCCAGCAGCCAGGGACAGGCCAACTTCAGGAATTACGAGCAGTACTTC
>TRBJ1-1|TRBD1|TRBV6-2/TRBV6-3|NA
CASSFGQAMTEAFF
TGTGCCAGCAGTTTTGGACAGGCCATGACTGAAGCTTTCTTT
>TRBJ2-1|NA|TRBV7-2|NA
CASSPPTPYNEQFF
TGTGCCAGCAGCCCACCCACTCCTTACAATGAGCAGTTCTTC